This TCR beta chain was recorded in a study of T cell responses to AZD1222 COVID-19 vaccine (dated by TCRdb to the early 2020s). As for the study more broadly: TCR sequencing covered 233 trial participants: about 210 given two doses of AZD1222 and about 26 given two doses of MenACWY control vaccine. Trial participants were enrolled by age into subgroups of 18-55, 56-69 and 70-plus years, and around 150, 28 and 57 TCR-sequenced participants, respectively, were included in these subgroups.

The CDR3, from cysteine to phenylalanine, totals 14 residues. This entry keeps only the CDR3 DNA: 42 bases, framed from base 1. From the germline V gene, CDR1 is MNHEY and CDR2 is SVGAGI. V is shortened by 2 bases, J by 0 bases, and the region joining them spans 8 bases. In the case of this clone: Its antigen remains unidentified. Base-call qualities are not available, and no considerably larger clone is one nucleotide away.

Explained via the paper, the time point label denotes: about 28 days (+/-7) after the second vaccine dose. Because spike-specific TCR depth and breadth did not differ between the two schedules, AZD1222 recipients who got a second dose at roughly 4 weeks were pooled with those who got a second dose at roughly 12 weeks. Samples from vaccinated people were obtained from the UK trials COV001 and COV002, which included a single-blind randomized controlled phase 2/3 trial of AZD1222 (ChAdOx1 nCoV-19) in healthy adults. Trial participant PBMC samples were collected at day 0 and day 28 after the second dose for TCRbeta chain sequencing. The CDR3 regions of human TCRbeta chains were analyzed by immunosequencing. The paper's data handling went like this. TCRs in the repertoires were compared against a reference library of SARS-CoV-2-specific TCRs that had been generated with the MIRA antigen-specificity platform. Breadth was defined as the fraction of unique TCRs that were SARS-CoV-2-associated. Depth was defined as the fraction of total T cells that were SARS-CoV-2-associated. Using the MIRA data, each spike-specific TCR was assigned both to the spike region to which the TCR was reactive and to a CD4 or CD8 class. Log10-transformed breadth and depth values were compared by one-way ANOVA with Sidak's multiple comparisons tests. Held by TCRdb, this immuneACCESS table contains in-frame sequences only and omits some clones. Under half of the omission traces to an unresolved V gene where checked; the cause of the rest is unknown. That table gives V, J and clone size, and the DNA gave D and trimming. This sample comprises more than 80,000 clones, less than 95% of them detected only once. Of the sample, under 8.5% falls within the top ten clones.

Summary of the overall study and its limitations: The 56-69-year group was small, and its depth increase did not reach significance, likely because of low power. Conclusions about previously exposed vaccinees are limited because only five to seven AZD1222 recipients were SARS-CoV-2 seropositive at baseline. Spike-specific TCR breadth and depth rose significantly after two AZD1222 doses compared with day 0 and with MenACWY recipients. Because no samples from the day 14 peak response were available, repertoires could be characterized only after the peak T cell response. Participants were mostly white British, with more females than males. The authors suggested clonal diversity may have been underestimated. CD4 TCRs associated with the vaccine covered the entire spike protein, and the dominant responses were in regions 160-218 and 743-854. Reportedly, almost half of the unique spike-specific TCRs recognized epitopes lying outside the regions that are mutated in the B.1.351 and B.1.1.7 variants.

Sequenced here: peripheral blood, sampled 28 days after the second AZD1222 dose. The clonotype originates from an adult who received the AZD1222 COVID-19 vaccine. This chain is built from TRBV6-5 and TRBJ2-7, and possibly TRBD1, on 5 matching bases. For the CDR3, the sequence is CASSYRGPSYEQYF. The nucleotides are TGTGCCAGCAGTTACAGGGGCCCCTCCTACGAGCAGTACTTC.